Here is one T cell receptor (beta chain) with its context. What it recognizes is unknown. The data derive from a study of cytomegalovirus exposure and HLA in healthy donors. Background on the study: The study placed 70% to 85% of its approximately 430 genotyped donors in the Caucasian-associated ancestry cluster.

PCR involved 60 Vbeta and 13 Jbeta primers. The assay was immunoSEQ multiplex PCR, and TCRdb's table has in-frame clones only and misses some. The repertoire holds 110,000 to 150,000 clones, with roughly 85% as singletons. Trimming cost V 3 bases and J 0 bases, with 9 bases left between them. Germline V CDR1 and CDR2: MNHNY, SVGAGI (reference sequence). The CDR3 has 15 residues. Study-wide points: For most TCR beta V segments, an earlier analysis put the productive rate at about 90% or about 30% of the time. 164 TCR beta chains were listed as cytomegalovirus-associated.

Sequencing was done on a sample of PBMCs. The chain couples TRBV6-6 to TRBJ1-5; no clear D. The sequence was obtained from a male donor in good health and CMV-seronegative. The CDR3 DNA follows: TGTGCCAGCAGTTATGGGCAGTATAGCAATCAGCCCCAGCATTTT. It codes for CASSYGQYSNQPQHF.